This T cell receptor beta chain is from a study of CD8 T cells in ankylosing spondylitis. Germline V CDR1 and CDR2: ENHRY, SYGVKD. The CDR3 runs to 12 residues. Trimming cost V 6 bases and J 8 bases, with 10 bases left between them. Quantitative barcoded 5'-RACE was used to prepare TCR beta libraries. TCRdb re-analysed the 5' RACE reads in MiXCR, keeping a single row per CDR3 protein. This repertoire shows some 130,000 distinct CDR3 sequences, 9.3% found once; its top ten account for roughly 3.4%. The rearrangement joins TRBV10-3 to TRBJ2-2; D may be TRBD2 (6 bases). Sequenced: blood, either unsorted or a sorted T cell fraction (not recorded which). This TCR came from a male donor with ankylosing spondylitis or in good health (not recorded which). For the CDR3, the DNA is TGTGCCATCAGCCGAAGCGGGGGGGAGCTGTTTTTT. This gives the protein CAISRSGGELFF.